This TCR beta chain was identified in a study of vaccination and CD4 T cells after COVID-19. This clonotype is medium-sized. Its antigen is undetermined. Described treatment: approximately nine-day PBMC culture with coronavirus spike peptide pools or control peptides (ViraFEST assay). Peptide pools at 8.5 to 10 ug/ml stimulated 2 million or so PBMCs per well with 10 IU/ml IL-2. Sequenced with the Oncomine TCR Beta short-read assay was DNA taken from cultured CD4+ T cells. TCRdb recomputed calls from the PCR reads with MiXCR, one row per CDR3 protein. The profile shows under 15,000 distinct CDR3 sequences, less than 45% of them singletons. The CDR3 contains 14 residues. V gave up 4 bases and J gave up 4 bases; unmatched junction bases: 6. Germline V gives CDR1 SGHTA, CDR2 FQGNSA.

The chain joins TRBV7-2 to TRBJ1-1; 7 nucleotides agree with TRBD1. The receptor's source is a human donor who had recovered from COVID-19. The source material was CD4+ T cells from blood, cultured in vitro, sampled after SARS-CoV-2 vaccination. DNA for the CDR3: TGTGCCAGCAGCTCACAGGGGTTGAGCACTGAAGCTTTCTTT. Translating gives CASSSQGLSTEAFF.